These 23 T cell receptor beta chains originate from one sample sequenced in a study of tumor-infiltrating lymphocytes in primary liver carcinoma. Blood RNA was derived from unsorted whole blood, and germline DNA was extracted too. Starting material of roughly 550 ng total RNA yielded TCR beta cDNA via a constant-region primer. TCR beta libraries came from three nested multiplex PCR rounds using slightly modified ARM-PCR. With TRBV1-TRBV30 forward primers and a C-beta reverse primer, the first two PCR rounds were run for nine to eleven cycles each. A single record per CDR3 protein comes from TCRdb applying MiXCR to the multiplex PCR reads. The data show under 200,000 distinct CDR3 sequences, around 60% seen once. The specimen sequenced was peripheral blood. These receptors were collected from a woman aged 55-75 years with primary liver carcinoma and hepatitis B virus infection.

About this clonotype: The junction differs from germline at one of its ends, possibly a read error. The rearrangement links TRBV11-3 to TRBJ2-7; TRBD1 aligns across 9 bases. CDR3 length equals 15 residues. The germline V gene encodes CDR1 SGHNT and CDR2 YENEEA. The CDR3 loop reads CASSLGTQGAYKQYF. The DNA for the CDR3 is TGTGCCAGCAGCTTAGGAACACAGGGGGCCTACAAGCAGTACTTC.

This clonotype was counted a single time. No conserved phenylalanine or tryptophan ends this CDR3, so it is likely a read error. The rearrangement links TRBV12-3 or TRBV12-4 to TRBJ2-6; perhaps TRBD2 as D (5 bases). Trimming removed 4 bases from V and 5 bases from J, with 12 bases in between. The CDR3 is 15 amino acids. The DNA for the CDR3 is TGTGCCAGCAGTTACCGGGATGAAAGGGCCAACGTCCTGACTTTA. It encodes CASSYRDERANVLTL.

The chain is built from TRBV29-1 and TRBJ2-3, with D unresolved. The CDR3 sequence is 12 residues long. From germline, CDR1 is SQVTM and CDR2 ANQGSEA. Trimming shortened V by 6 bases and J by 4 bases, and 11 bases separated the two germline ends. CDR3 region: CSVSHGSDTQYF. The CDR3 DNA reads as TGCAGCGTCTCACATGGTTCAGATACGCAGTATTTT.

About this clonotype: A much larger clone differs by one base, so this may be a read error. The V call is TRBV30, the J call TRBJ2-1, with D unclear. There are 14 residues in the CDR3. Germline CDR1 and CDR2: GTSNPN and SVGIG (reference sequence). CDR3 loop: CAWSVGSSDNEQFF. The CDR3 nucleotides are TGTGCCTGGAGTGTCGGCAGCTCCGACAATGAGCAGTTCTTC.

In regard to this clonotype: Compared with germline, one end of the junction differs, possibly owing to a read error. The CDR3 nucleotides are TGTGCCAGTAGCTCCCCGGGGGCGCGGACCATGGGCGATGAGCAGTTCTTC. Translating gives CASSSPGARTMGDEQFF. The genes are TRBV11-3 and TRBJ2-1; D is tentatively TRBD1 or TRBD2 (6 bases each). CDR1 SGHNT and CDR2 YENEEA come from the germline V gene. The CDR3 is 17 amino acids. Full variable domain (remainder filled in from reference TRBV11-3 and TRBJ2-1): EAGVVQSPRYKIIEKKQPVAFWCNPISGHNTLYWYLQNLGQGPELLIRYENEEAVDDSQLPKDRFSAERLKGVDSTLKIQPAELGDSAVYLCASSSPGARTMGDEQFFGPGTRLTVL.

Worth noting for this clonotype: One end of the junction varies from germline; a read error may be responsible. The chain links TRBV11-2 to TRBJ2-7, with a possible D match to TRBD1 (6 bases). The germline gives CDR1 SGHAT, CDR2 FQNNGV. The CDR3 runs to 12 residues. CDR3 bases: TGTGCCATCAGCTTCAATTCCCAGGGGCACTACTTC. Encoded protein: CAISFNSQGHYF. Complete variable domain (other parts from reference TRBV11-2 and TRBJ2-7): EAGVAQSPRYKIIEKRQSVAFWCNPISGHATLYWYQQILGQGPKLLIQFQNNGVVDDSQLPKDRFSAERLKGVDSTLKIQPAKLEDSAVYLCAISFNSQGHYFGPGTRLTVT.

In regard to this clonotype: The junction departs from germline at one end; a sequencing error may be responsible. This chain connects TRBV5-6 to TRBJ2-7, with 8 bases aligning to TRBD2. The CDR3 consists of 14 residues. The germline gives CDR1 SGHDT, CDR2 YYEEEE. The CDR3 loop is CVSGTGGTLYEKYF. The CDR3 DNA sequence: TGTGTCAGCGGGACGGGGGGGACCCTCTACGAGAAGTACTTC.

On this clonotype itself: One end of the junction does not line up with germline, which may come from a read error. J is TRBJ1-5 and V is TRBV5-1; TRBD1 matches at 7 bases. The CDR3 is 17 residues long. CDR1 SGHRS and CDR2 YFSETQ come from the germline V gene. Here the CDR3 reads CANSLAPADRETQSQHF. The CDR3 region has the DNA TGCGCCAACAGCTTGGCCCCCGCAGACAGGGAGACTCAGTCCCAGCATTTT.

This clonotype has more than one count but fewer than ten. The rearrangement uses TRBV28 and TRBJ1-5; 8 nucleotides line up with TRBD1. Germline V gene data show CDR1 as MDHEN and CDR2 as SYDVKM. The length of the CDR3 is 15 residues. V gave up 2 bases and J gave up 2 bases; unmatched junction bases: 2. The CDR3 here is CASSLQGAGNQPQHF. In nucleotides, the CDR3 is TGTGCCAGCAGTTTACAGGGGGCGGGCAATCAGCCCCAGCATTTT.

This clonotype has a count of ten or more. The chain employs TRBV12-3 or TRBV12-4 and TRBJ2-2; tentative D call: TRBD1 (5 bases). V dropped 6 bases and J dropped 4 bases, with 24 bases sitting between them. The CDR3 consists of 18 residues. This chain's CDR3 is CASSSSFRRTRRTGELFF. DNA for the CDR3: TGTGCCAGCAGCTCATCCTTCAGACGGACACGTCGCACCGGGGAGCTGTTTTTT.

A word on this clonotype: One junction end does not reproduce the germline sequence, and a read error may be involved. This chain connects TRBV11-1 to TRBJ2-1; D tentatively fits TRBD1 or TRBD2 (5 bases each). CDR3 length equals 15 residues. Germline values: CDR1 SGHAT, CDR2 FQDESV (reference sequence). The CDR3 loop is CASSLMSSRGSEQLF. DNA for the CDR3: TGTGCCAGCAGCTTAATGTCTAGCCGGGGCAGTGAGCAGCTCTTC.

This clonotype has at least ten counts. The chain links TRBV6-2 or TRBV6-3 to TRBJ2-1; 15 bases map to TRBD2. The ends lost 6 bases at V and 11 bases at J; junction bases unmatched: 2. In germline, CDR1 is MNHEY, CDR2 SVGEGT. There are 13 residues in the CDR3. The CDR3, as DNA: TGTGCCAGCAGCGGACTAGCGGGAGGGAAGCAGTTCTTC. The encoded protein is CASSGLAGGKQFF.

As for this clonotype: Germline is not matched at one junction end, which may reflect a read error. This chain links TRBV29-1 with TRBJ1-2; no clear D gene. The CDR3 is 12 amino acids. Germline V CDR1 and CDR2: SQVTM, ANQGSEA. The CDR3 nucleotides read TGCGGCGTTGAGGCCAACAATAATGGCTACACCTTC. Encoded protein: CGVEANNNGYTF.

This clonotype was observed a handful of times. The final CDR3 position lacks the conserved phenylalanine or tryptophan, pointing to a likely read error. This chain links TRBV14 with TRBJ2-1; D is tentatively TRBD1 or TRBD2 (5 bases each). The CDR3 extends over 17 amino acids. The V end was cut by 1 base, the J end by 2 bases, with 15 bases between. Germline CDR1 SGHDN, CDR2 FVKESK. The CDR3 nucleotides are TGTGCCAGCAGCCAAGGTCCCACTAGAGGGGCCTACAATGAGCAGTTCCTC. This translates into CASSQGPTRGAYNEQFL.

A remark on this clonotype: At one boundary the junction diverges from the germline segment, which might be a read error. The chain is built from TRBV11-2 and TRBJ2-7, with D perhaps TRBD1 (6 bases). The CDR3 is 13 amino acids. CDR1 is SGHAT and CDR2 is FQNNGV in the germline V gene. For the CDR3, the DNA is TGTGTCAGCAACCCCCGGACAGAATACGAGCAGTACTTC. Its translation: CVSNPRTEYEQYF.

Of note for this clonotype: A read error may account for a junction end that differs from germline. This chain joins TRBV13 and TRBJ2-5; 10 positions agree with TRBD2. This CDR3 spans 15 amino acids. CDR1 and CDR2 (germline): PRHDT, FYEKMQ (reference sequence). CDR3 DNA: TGCGCCAGCAGCTCCAGCGGGAGGGCCGGGGAGTCCCAGTACTTC. Amino acids: CASSSSGRAGESQYF.

Points on this clonotype: At one boundary the junction diverges from the germline segment, which might be a read error. This chain connects TRBV6-1 to TRBJ2-7; D gene uncertain. The CDR3 covers 14 residues. The germline gives CDR1 MNHNS, CDR2 SASEGT. The CDR3 coding sequence is TGTGCCAGCTGTGAACTCACCCGCAACTACGAACAGTACTTC. Translating it yields CASCELTRNYEQYF.

This clonotype was counted a few times. The V call is TRBV18, the J call TRBJ1-2, with 7 bases lining up with TRBD1. The CDR3 extends over 17 amino acids. Germline V gene data show CDR1 as KGHSH and CDR2 as LQKENI. V was pared by 6 bases and J by 1 base, with 14 bases of the junction left unmatched. This CDR3 is CASSPSSRQGGNYGYTF. CDR3 nucleotides: TGTGCCAGCTCTCCCTCCAGTCGACAGGGAGGTAACTATGGCTACACCTTC.

As regards this clonotype: One end of the junction does not line up with germline, which may come from a read error. The V and J genes are TRBV11-3 and TRBJ2-5; D uncertain. Germline V gives CDR1 SGHNT, CDR2 YENEEA. The CDR3 spans 14 residues. For the CDR3, the DNA is TGTGCCTGCAGGCATGACCCGAACTTAGAGACCCAGTACTTC. Translation: CACRHDPNLETQYF. The full variable domain, rest sourced from reference TRBV11-3 and TRBJ2-5, is EAGVVQSPRYKIIEKKQPVAFWCNPISGHNTLYWYLQNLGQGPELLIRYENEEAVDDSQLPKDRFSAERLKGVDSTLKIQPAELGDSAVYLCACRHDPNLETQYFGPGTRLLVL.

In the case of this clonotype: A junction boundary mismatches the germline segment, possibly from a read error. The J gene is TRBJ2-3, the V gene TRBV7-8, with 10 bases fitting TRBD2. Germline CDR1 is SGHVS and CDR2 is FQNEAQ. The CDR3 is made up of 16 amino acids. CDR3 sequence reads: CASSFGLAAVTDTQYF. The CDR3 DNA follows: TGTGCCAGTAGCTTTGGACTAGCGGCAGTCACAGATACGCAGTATTTT.

The sample holds many counts of this clonotype. As DNA, the CDR3 is TGTGCCAGCAGCTTAGCGGGCAAACGGGGTTCACCCCTCCACTTT. Amino acid sequence: CASSLAGKRGSPLHF. The genes are TRBV11-2 and TRBJ1-6; D ambiguous. The CDR3 covers 15 residues. Deletions cut 1 base from V and 9 bases from J, with 13 bases between. Germline CDR1 reads SGHAT; CDR2 reads FQNNGV. Using reference TRBV11-2 and TRBJ1-6 for the parts outside the CDR3, the full variable domain is EAGVAQSPRYKIIEKRQSVAFWCNPISGHATLYWYQQILGQGPKLLIQFQNNGVVDDSQLPKDRFSAERLKGVDSTLKIQPAKLEDSAVYLCASSLAGKRGSPLHFGNGTRLTVT.

There are a few counts of this clonotype. CDR3 nucleotide sequence: TGCGCCAGCAGCCCCGGGACCCCAGACACTGAAGCTTTCTTT. Protein: CASSPGTPDTEAFF. The rearrangement links TRBV5-1 to TRBJ1-1; D is perhaps TRBD1 (5 bases). CDR1 is SGHRS and CDR2 is YFSETQ in the germline V gene. V dropped 4 bases and J dropped 3 bases, with 13 bases sitting between them. The CDR3 loop spans 14 amino acids.

Points on this clonotype: This could be a read error, since a much larger clone is one nucleotide away. V and J are TRBV10-2 and TRBJ2-7, with D perhaps given as TRBD1 or TRBD2 (5 bases each). The CDR3 has 14 amino acids. The V gene's germline CDR1 is WSHSY and CDR2 SAAADI. This chain's CDR3 is CASNFRDLPYGQYF. As DNA, the CDR3 is TGCGCCAGCAACTTCCGGGACCTACCCTACGGGCAGTACTTC.